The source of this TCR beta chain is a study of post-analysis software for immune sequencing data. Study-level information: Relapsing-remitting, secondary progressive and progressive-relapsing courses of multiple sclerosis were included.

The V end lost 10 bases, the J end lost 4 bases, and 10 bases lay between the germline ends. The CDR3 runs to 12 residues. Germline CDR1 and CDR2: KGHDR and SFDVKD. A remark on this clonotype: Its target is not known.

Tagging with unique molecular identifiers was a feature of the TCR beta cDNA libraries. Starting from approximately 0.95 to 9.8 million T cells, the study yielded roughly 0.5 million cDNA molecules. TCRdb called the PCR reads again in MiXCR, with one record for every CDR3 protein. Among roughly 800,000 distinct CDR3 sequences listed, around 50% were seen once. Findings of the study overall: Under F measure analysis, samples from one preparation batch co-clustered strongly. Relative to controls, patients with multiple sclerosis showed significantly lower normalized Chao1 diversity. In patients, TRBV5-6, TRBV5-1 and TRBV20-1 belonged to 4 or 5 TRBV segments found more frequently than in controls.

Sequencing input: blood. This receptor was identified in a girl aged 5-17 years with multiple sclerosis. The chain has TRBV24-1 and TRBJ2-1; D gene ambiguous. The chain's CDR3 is CATSTEYNEQFF. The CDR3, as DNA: TGTGCCACTTCGACTGAGTACAATGAGCAGTTCTTC.